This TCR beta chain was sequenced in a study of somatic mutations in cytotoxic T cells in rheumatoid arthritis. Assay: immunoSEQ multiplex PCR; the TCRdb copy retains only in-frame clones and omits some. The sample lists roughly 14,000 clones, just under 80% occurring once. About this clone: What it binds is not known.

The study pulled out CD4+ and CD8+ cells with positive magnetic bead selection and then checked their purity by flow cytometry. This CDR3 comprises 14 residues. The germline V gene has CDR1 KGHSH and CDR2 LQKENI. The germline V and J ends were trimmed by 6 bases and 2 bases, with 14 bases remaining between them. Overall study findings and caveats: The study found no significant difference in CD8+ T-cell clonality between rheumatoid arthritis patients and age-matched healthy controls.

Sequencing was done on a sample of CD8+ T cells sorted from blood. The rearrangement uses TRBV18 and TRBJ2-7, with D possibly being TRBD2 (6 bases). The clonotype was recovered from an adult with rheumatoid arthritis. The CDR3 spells CASSPLANPYEQYF. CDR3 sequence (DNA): TGTGCCAGCTCGCCGCTAGCGAACCCCTACGAGCAGTACTTC.